The 17 T cell receptor beta chains below come from one sample, sequenced in a study of CXCR4 blockade with PD-1 therapy in pancreatic cancer. The repertoire was sequenced with immunoSEQ multiplex PCR; TCRdb's copy has only in-frame clones and lacks some. The data show approximately 2,300 clones, roughly 40% seen once. Sequencing input: tumor tissue. These receptors came from a human donor with pancreatic ductal adenocarcinoma.

V usage is TRBV18 and J usage is TRBJ2-1, with 12 bases identical to TRBD2. This CDR3 region has 15 residues. Germline loops: CDR1 KGHSH, CDR2 LQKENI. V was pared by 4 bases and J by 4 bases, with 2 bases of the junction left unmatched. CDR3 sequence reads: CASSLGLAGYNEQFF. In DNA, the CDR3 is TGTGCCAGCTCACTAGGACTAGCGGGATACAATGAGCAGTTCTTC.

The genes are TRBV12-5 and TRBJ2-2; no clear D. Germline V gene data show CDR1 as LGHNT and CDR2 as FRNRAP. This CDR3 spans 15 amino acids. The DNA for the CDR3 is TGTGCCAGCACCCTACTTCAATTTGGGACCGGGGAGCTGTTTTTT. Amino acid sequence: CASTLLQFGTGELFF.

About this clone: A read error may account for a junction end that differs from germline. The gene calls are TRBV4-1 and TRBJ2-1; 9 bases map to TRBD1. The CDR3 is 14 amino acids. The germline CDR1 and CDR2 sequences are MGHRA and YSYEKL. The CDR3 loop is CASSHGTGNNEQFF. In nucleotides, the CDR3 is TGCGCTAGCAGCCACGGGACAGGGAACAATGAGCAGTTCTTC.

V gene TRBV18 combines with J gene TRBJ1-2, with D possibly TRBD1 on 5 matching bases. Germline V gene sequence: CDR1 KGHSH, CDR2 LQKENI. This CDR3 contains 13 residues. Trimming took 3 bases from V and 8 from J, leaving 13 bases between them. The CDR3 sequence is CASSPGRAQGYTF. For the CDR3, the DNA is TGTGCCAGCTCACCGGGACGGGCGCAGGGCTACACCTTC. Combining the CDR3 with reference TRBV18 and TRBJ1-2 gives the whole variable domain NAGVMQNPRHLVRRRGQEARLRCSPMKGHSHVYWYRQLPEEGLKFMVYLQKENIIDESGMPKERFSAEFPKEGPSILRIQQVVRGDSAAYFCASSPGRAQGYTFGSGTRLTVV.

The chain links TRBV10-2 to TRBJ1-4; D perhaps matches TRBD1 (6 bases). The V end was cut by 6 bases, the J end by 3 bases, with 11 bases between. The germline V gene encodes CDR1 WSHSY and CDR2 SAAADI. The CDR3 has 14 amino acids. The CDR3 sequence: CASRAGDANEKLFF. CDR3 bases: TGCGCCAGCAGAGCAGGGGATGCTAATGAAAAACTGTTTTTT.

In this sample, this clone turned up a few times. V and J are TRBV18 and TRBJ2-7; 7 positions match TRBD1. Germline V CDR1 and CDR2: KGHSH, LQKENI. J gave up 6 bases and V 6 bases, and 5 bases lay outside the gene matches. The CDR3 is 12 residues long. The CDR3 here is CASSDDRVEQYV. The CDR3 bases are TGTGCCAGCTCCGACGACAGGGTCGAGCAGTACGTC.

The V call is TRBV30, the J call TRBJ2-7; TRBD1 matches 7 bases. CDR1 is GTSNPN, CDR2 SVGIG, per germline (reference sequence). CDR3 length: 14 residues. V trimming: 4 bases; J trimming: 1 base; junction bases outside the gene matches: 7. The CDR3 is CAWNRQGSSYEQYF. The CDR3 nucleotides are TGTGCCTGGAATCGACAGGGCTCGTCCTACGAGCAGTACTTC.

The chain links TRBV7-6 to TRBJ1-4, with D possibly TRBD1 on 6 matching bases. Trimming stripped 1 base from V and 5 bases from J, with 14 bases between. The CDR3 covers 16 residues. Looked up from germline, CDR1 is SGHVS and CDR2 is FNYEAQ. CDR3 sequence (DNA): TGTGCCAGCAGCTTAGGCGGGGCCGGGGGCAATGAAAAACTGTTTTTT. Encoded protein: CASSLGGAGGNEKLFF.

The V gene is TRBV19, the J gene TRBJ1-5; D perhaps matches TRBD1 (5 bases). The CDR3 length is 13 residues. Germline values: CDR1 LNHDA, CDR2 SQIVND (reference sequence). V was cut by 3 bases and J by 7 bases, with 10 bases left in between. The DNA for the CDR3 is TGTGCCAGTAGTATCCAGGGACGGCAGCCCCAGCATTTT. It translates to CASSIQGRQPQHF.

This clone was detected only a few times. Germline is not matched at one junction end, which may reflect a read error. The chain recombines TRBV6-7 with TRBJ2-5; D may be TRBD2 (5 bases). TRBV6-7 is an ORF, with its function uncertain. The CDR3 runs to 16 residues. The CDR3 spells CAISGSWETGRETQYF. DNA of the CDR3: TGTGCCATCAGTGGTTCTTGGGAGACGGGCCGAGAGACCCAGTACTTC.

This rearrangement joins TRBV18 to TRBJ2-7, with 10 bases aligning to TRBD1. Per the germline V gene, CDR1 is KGHSH and CDR2 is LQKENI. The V and J ends lost 1 base and 7 bases, in that order; junction bases with no gene match: 7. The CDR3 has 15 residues. CDR3 amino acids: CASSPLRDRGLEQYF. The CDR3 nucleotides are TGTGCCAGCTCACCACTTAGGGACAGGGGACTGGAGCAGTACTTC.

V gene TRBV14 combines with J gene TRBJ1-2; D is undetermined. CDR3 length equals 15 residues. The V gene lost 0 bases and the J gene lost 5 bases, with 13 bases spanning the gap. CDR1 and CDR2 from the germline V gene are SGHDN and FVKESK. CDR3 amino acids: CASSQDRASSYGYTF. The CDR3 bases are TGTGCCAGCAGCCAAGATCGGGCATCTTCTTATGGCTACACCTTC.

This clone was picked up a small number of times. The chain's CDR3 is CASSLGSLSGNTIYF. CDR3 nucleotide sequence: TGTGCCAGCAGCTTGGGCAGTCTCTCTGGAAACACCATATATTTT. V gene TRBV11-3 combines with J gene TRBJ1-3, with D unclear. The CDR3 sequence is 15 residues long. Trimming left V 3 bases short and J 0 bases short, with 9 bases between. CDR1 SGHNT and CDR2 YENEEA come from the germline V gene.

This chain uses TRBV5-1 with TRBJ2-5; D might be TRBD1 (6 bases). The ends were cut back, 2 bases at V and 3 bases at J, with 14 bases in the middle. Germline lookup yields CDR1 SGHRS and CDR2 YFSETQ. The CDR3 covers 15 residues. CDR3 sequence reads: CASSFFHKGEETQYF. The CDR3 nucleotides read TGCGCCAGCAGCTTCTTTCATAAGGGGGAAGAGACCCAGTACTTC.

J is TRBJ1-3 and V is TRBV15; 7 bases are shared with TRBD1. The CDR3 has 15 residues. V trimming: 6 bases; J trimming: 0 bases; junction bases outside the gene matches: 5. CDR1 LNHNV and CDR2 YYDKDF come from the germline V gene (reference sequence). The CDR3 nucleotides are TGTGCCACCAGTCCCGACAGGGCCTCTGGAAACACCATATATTTT. Translating it yields CATSPDRASGNTIYF.

This clone was seen a few times. The junction shows a germline mismatch at one end, possibly a read error. CDR3 DNA: TGTGCCATCAGTTCAGGGGGGTCGGACACTGAAGCTTTCTTT. Its protein is CAISSGGSDTEAFF. The chain is built from TRBV6-8 and TRBJ1-1; 7 bases line up with TRBD1. Germline CDR1 MNHGY, CDR2 SAAAGT. The CDR3 is 14 residues long.

This clone has just a few counts. The genes are TRBV19 and TRBJ2-2; tentatively, D is TRBD2 (6 bases). V was clipped by 1 base and J by 0 bases, with 9 bases between them. Germline V lookup: CDR1 LNHDA, CDR2 SQIVND (reference sequence). CDR3 length: 16 amino acids. The CDR3 spells CASSIAGSPNTGELFF. The CDR3 nucleotides read TGTGCCAGTAGTATAGCCGGGAGCCCGAACACCGGGGAGCTGTTTTTT.